The rows below give T cell receptor beta chains drawn from one sample of a study of cytomegalovirus exposure and HLA in healthy donors. Clones were sequenced by immunoSEQ multiplex PCR, and TCRdb holds only the in-frame ones, with some missing. The sample contains roughly 87,000 clones, about 69% of which appear only once. Material for sequencing was PBMCs. Receptors were obtained from a man between 60 and 75 years old in good health and CMV-seronegative. Each CDR3 is given with its conserved first and last residue. D genes are given only for firm matches. The size entry is marked missing in some rows and otherwise reads once, few, many or a size class.

clone_size j_call v_call d_call cdr3_aa cdr3_nt
- TRBJ1-6 TRBV30 - CAWSSATGNSPLHF TGTGCCTGGAGTTCGGCTACGGGGAATTCACCCCTCCACTTT
- TRBJ1-2 TRBV6-5 - CASSPHRDGYTF TGTGCCAGCAGTCCTCACAGGGACGGCTACACCTTC
- TRBJ2-7 TRBV29-1 - CSVRVGGSYEQYF TGCAGCGTTCGTGTGGGGGGTAGCTACGAGCAGTACTTC
- TRBJ1-5 TRBV7-6 TRBD1 CASSPESDRGSQPQHF TGTGCCAGCAGCCCCGAAAGTGACAGGGGAAGTCAGCCCCAGCATTTT
- TRBJ2-1 TRBV19 TRBD1 CASRDRGGNEQFF TGTGCCAGTAGGGACAGGGGTGGCAATGAGCAGTTCTTC
- TRBJ2-1 TRBV7-9 TRBD2 CASSLARGASGEGISRFF TGTGCCAGCAGCTTAGCGCGGGGTGCTAGCGGGGAAGGTATTTCTCGGTTCTTC
- TRBJ2-3 TRBV5-5 - CASSPRGATSTDTQYF TGTGCCAGCAGCCCTCGGGGGGCAACTAGCACAGATACGCAGTATTTT
few TRBJ2-7 TRBV7-9 TRBD2 CSSSARLAPSSSYEQYF TGTTCCAGCAGCGCCCGACTAGCGCCGAGCAGCTCCTACGAGCAGTACTTC
- TRBJ2-7 TRBV2 - CASSVDSASSYEQYF TGTGCCAGCAGTGTTGATAGCGCCAGCTCCTACGAGCAGTACTTC
- TRBJ2-2 TRBV5-1 TRBD2 CASSFPLGLAGAWPMTGELFF TGCGCCAGCAGCTTCCCTCTAGGACTAGCGGGCGCCTGGCCGATGACCGGGGAGCTGTTTTTT
- TRBJ2-1 TRBV9 TRBD2 CASSKWGGGYNEQFF TGTGCCAGCAGTAAATGGGGCGGGGGATACAATGAGCAGTTCTTC
- TRBJ2-3 TRBV9 TRBD1 CASSLGTGEQDTQYF TGTGCCAGCAGCCTTGGGACAGGTGAGCAGGATACGCAGTATTTT
- TRBJ1-1 TRBV11-2 - CASSLVGGTEAFF TGTGCCAGCAGCTTAGTCGGAGGCACTGAAGCTTTCTTT
- TRBJ1-1 TRBV7-9 - CASSFTGNTEAFF TGTGCCAGCAGCTTTACGGGGAACACTGAAGCTTTCTTT
- TRBJ2-1 TRBV5-6 - CASSLMTRTKNEQFF TGTGCCAGCAGCCTCATGACTAGAACTAAAAATGAGCAGTTCTTC
once TRBJ2-5 TRBV30 TRBD2 CAWRGTSGGIQETQYF TGTGCCTGGAGAGGGACTAGCGGGGGGATCCAAGAGACCCAGTACTTC
- TRBJ1-6 TRBV1 - CTSSQGQGMDSPLHF TGCACCAGCAGCCAAGGGCAGGGCATGGACTCACCCCTCCACTTT
- TRBJ2-1 TRBV9 - CASSVESGFYNEQFF TGTGCCAGCAGCGTAGAGTCAGGCTTTTACAATGAGCAGTTCTTC
- TRBJ2-3 TRBV11-1 TRBD2 CASSSGLAGADTQYF TGTGCCAGCAGCTCGGGACTAGCGGGCGCAGATACGCAGTATTTT
- TRBJ1-6 TRBV7-7 - CASSRLSYNSPLHF TGTGCTAGCAGCCGGTTGTCCTATAATTCACCCCTCCACTTT
- TRBJ1-2 TRBV6-1 TRBD1 CASSLRTGKNYGYTF TGTGCCAGCAGTTTGCGGACAGGGAAGAACTATGGCTACACCTTC
- TRBJ1-1 TRBV6-4 - CASERREDRSNTEAFF TGTGCCAGCGAGCGCAGGGAGGACCGGTCGAACACTGAAGCTTTCTTT
- TRBJ2-1 TRBV6-5 TRBD2 CASSSPSGGNNEQFF TGTGCCAGCAGTTCCCCGAGCGGGGGCAACAATGAGCAGTTCTTC
- TRBJ2-3 TRBV6-1 TRBD1 CASSVLRDRGGTDTQYF TGTGCCAGCAGTGTCCTCCGAGACAGGGGTGGGACAGATACGCAGTATTTT
- TRBJ1-5 TRBV25-1 TRBD1 CASSLSGGQPQHF TGTGCCAGCAGTTTGTCAGGGGGTCAGCCCCAGCATTTT
- TRBJ2-7 TRBV7-3 TRBD1 CASSLKPGGNYEQYF TGTGCCAGCAGCTTAAAGCCAGGGGGAAACTACGAGCAGTACTTC
- TRBJ1-2 TRBV7-8 - CASSLRIDTPLNYGYTF TGTGCCAGCAGCTTAAGGATCGACACGCCACTTAACTATGGCTACACCTTC
- TRBJ2-5 TRBV5-8 TRBD1 CASSLGQGTRETQYF TGTGCCAGCAGCTTGGGACAGGGAACGAGGGAGACCCAGTACTTC
- TRBJ2-2 TRBV30 - CAWLRVLNTGELFF TGTGCCTGGCTCAGGGTTCTGAACACCGGGGAGCTGTTTTTT
- TRBJ1-2 TRBV19 TRBD1 CASSGVPPGGGVGYGYTF TGTGCCAGTAGTGGGGTACCTCCAGGGGGCGGCGTTGGATATGGCTACACCTTC
- TRBJ1-2 TRBV30 TRBD1 CAWSVDRGFYGYTF TGTGCCTGGAGTGTAGACAGGGGCTTCTATGGCTACACCTTC
- TRBJ2-7 TRBV14 TRBD2 CASSQDTSGRLKQYF TGTGCCAGCAGCCAAGACACTAGCGGTCGCTTGAAGCAGTACTTC
- TRBJ2-1 TRBV7-3 - CASSLTVEGRFF TGTGCCAGCAGCTTAACGGTGGAGGGGAGGTTCTTC
- TRBJ1-1 TRBV5-5 - CASSFSSSNTEAFF TGTGCCAGCAGCTTTAGTTCGTCGAACACTGAAGCTTTCTTT
- TRBJ1-1 TRBV6-4 TRBD1 CASRDSGDTEAFF TGTGCCAGCCGGGACAGTGGGGACACTGAAGCTTTCTTT
- TRBJ2-3 TRBV12-5 TRBD1 CASGLARQGQADTQYF TGTGCTAGTGGTTTGGCTCGACAGGGTCAGGCAGATACGCAGTATTTT
- TRBJ1-2 TRBV7-8 TRBD1 CASSLGTGTYGYTF TGTGCCAGCAGCCTAGGGACAGGGACTTATGGCTACACCTTC
once TRBJ2-2 TRBV6-5 - CASSQGTGELFF TGTGCCAGCAGTCAGGGGACCGGGGAGCTGTTTTTT
- TRBJ1-1 TRBV18 TRBD1 CASSPRPADRANTEAFF TGTGCCAGCTCACCACGCCCAGCTGACAGGGCGAACACTGAAGCTTTCTTT
- TRBJ2-2 TRBV6-6 - CASSYTGTTGELFF TGTGCCAGCAGTTACACAGGGACCACCGGGGAGCTGTTTTTT
- TRBJ1-4 TRBV7-9 - CASSLALQASGEKLFF TGTGCCAGCAGTCTCGCCCTCCAGGCGTCGGGGGAAAAACTGTTTTTT
- TRBJ2-1 TRBV2 TRBD1 CATLPGTGGGNEQFF TGTGCCACCCTCCCAGGGACAGGGGGGGGAAATGAGCAGTTCTTC
- TRBJ2-7 TRBV5-1 - CASSRDGGRVEDEQYF TGCGCCAGCAGTAGGGACGGGGGGCGCGTGGAGGACGAGCAGTACTTC
- TRBJ2-3 TRBV4-1 TRBD2 CASSQVVASGGPGTDTQYF TGCGCCAGCAGCCAGGTGGTTGCTAGCGGGGGGCCGGGCACAGATACGCAGTATTTT
- TRBJ2-7 TRBV27 TRBD1 CASRPTGDPYEQYF TGTGCCAGCAGGCCAACAGGGGACCCGTACGAGCAGTACTTC
- TRBJ1-2 TRBV5-4 - CASSQDNYGYTF TGTGCCAGCAGTCAGGATAACTATGGCTACACCTTC
- TRBJ1-2 TRBV6-5 - CASSSRIVDGYTF TGTGCCAGCAGTTCCAGGATCGTGGATGGCTACACCTTC
- TRBJ1-2 TRBV7-9 - CAAGARGGYTF TGTGCCGCGGGGGCCCGGGGAGGCTACACCTTC
few TRBJ2-7 TRBV6-6 - CASSRGFYEQYF TGTGCCAGCAGTAGGGGGTTCTACGAGCAGTACTTC
once TRBJ1-2 TRBV29-1 TRBD1 CSVDPETGGGYGYTF TGCAGCGTTGATCCGGAGACAGGGGGCGGTTATGGCTACACCTTC
- TRBJ1-3 TRBV30 TRBD1 CAWGDRAPWSGNTIYF TGTGCCTGGGGCGACAGGGCCCCATGGTCCGGAAACACCATATATTTT
- TRBJ1-1 TRBV11-2 - CASSFQGNTEAFF TGTGCCAGCAGCTTTCAGGGAAACACTGAAGCTTTCTTT
- TRBJ1-4 TRBV4-1 - CASSRGSSNEKLFF TGCGCCAGCAGCCGCGGAAGTAGTAATGAAAAACTGTTTTTT
- TRBJ1-2 TRBV2 - CASTESRGTNYGYTF TGTGCCAGCACCGAGAGTAGGGGGACTAACTATGGCTACACCTTC
few TRBJ2-7 TRBV7-2 TRBD2 CASSRRGLADF TGTGCCAGCAGCCGCCGCGGACTAGCGGACTTC
- TRBJ2-7 TRBV9 TRBD2 CASSVVAGGPSEQYF TGTGCCAGCAGCGTAGTCGCGGGGGGGCCTAGCGAGCAGTACTTC
- TRBJ2-1 TRBV7-9 TRBD1 CASSLATGQGNEQFF TGTGCCAGCAGCTTAGCGACTGGACAGGGGAATGAGCAGTTCTTC
- TRBJ1-1 TRBV27 - CASSNQQGWTEAFF TGTGCCAGCAGCAACCAACAGGGTTGGACTGAAGCTTTCTTT